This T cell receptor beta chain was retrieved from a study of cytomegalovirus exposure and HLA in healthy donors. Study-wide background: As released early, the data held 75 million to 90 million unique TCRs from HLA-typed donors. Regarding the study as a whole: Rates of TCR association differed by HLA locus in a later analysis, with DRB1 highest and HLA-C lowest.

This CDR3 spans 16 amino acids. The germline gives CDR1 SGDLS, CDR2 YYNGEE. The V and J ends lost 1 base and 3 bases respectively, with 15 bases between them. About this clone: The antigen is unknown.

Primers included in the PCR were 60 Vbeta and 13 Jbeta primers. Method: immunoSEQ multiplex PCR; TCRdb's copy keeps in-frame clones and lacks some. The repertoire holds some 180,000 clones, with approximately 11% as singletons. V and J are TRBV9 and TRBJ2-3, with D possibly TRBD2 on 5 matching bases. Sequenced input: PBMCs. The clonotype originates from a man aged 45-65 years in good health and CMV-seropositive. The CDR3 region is CASSVLPTTRTDTQYF. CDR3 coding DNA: TGTGCCAGCAGCGTACTCCCAACAACTAGGACAGATACGCAGTATTTT.